The 9 T cell receptor beta chains in this list originate from one sample, sequenced in a study of blood T cell repertoires in COVID-19 (dated by TCRdb to 2020 to 2021). The library was obtained by the immunoSEQ multiplex PCR assay. The source is immuneACCESS, and TCRdb retained only in-frame sequences with V and J called. Part of the clones is not carried over; for the studies checked, unresolved V genes explain less than half of this, and the remainder is unexplained. The sample table contains 310,000 or so clones; only one count was recorded for around 89% of them. The biggest ten clones account for less than 2% of the sample. The specimen sequenced was PBMCs or T cells enriched from blood (not recorded which). Receptors originate from a woman aged 18-29 years with acute COVID-19.

V gene TRBV18 combines with J gene TRBJ1-1; a weak D match, TRBD1 (5 bases). This CDR3 is 16 amino acids long. Germline CDR1 reads KGHSH; CDR2 reads LQKENI. Trimming left V 1 base short and J 6 bases short, with 18 bases between. CDR3 amino acids: CASSPLLGPGRAEAFF. DNA for the CDR3: TGTGCCAGCTCACCACTTCTGGGGCCGGGGAGGGCTGAAGCTTTCTTT. Together with reference TRBV18 and TRBJ1-1, the CDR3 gives the full variable domain: NAGVMQNPRHLVRRRGQEARLRCSPMKGHSHVYWYRQLPEEGLKFMVYLQKENIIDESGMPKERFSAEFPKEGPSILRIQQVVRGDSAAYFCASSPLLGPGRAEAFFGQGTRLTVV.

V usage is TRBV29-1 and J usage is TRBJ2-7, with D possibly being TRBD1 (6 bases). The CDR3 is 13 amino acids. Germline V gene sequence: CDR1 SQVTM, CDR2 ANQGSEA. V lost 5 bases and J 0 bases, leaving 11 bases between the germline ends. The CDR3 region is CSVRDRNSYEQYF. DNA for the CDR3: TGCAGCGTTCGAGACAGGAACTCCTACGAGCAGTACTTC.

This clone has just a few counts. A junction boundary mismatches the germline segment, possibly from a read error. The rearrangement links TRBV15 to TRBJ1-5; 7 bases fit TRBD1. Per germline, CDR1 LNHNV and CDR2 YYDKDF (reference sequence). The CDR3 sequence is 14 residues long. The CDR3: CGTAERGHNQPQHF. CDR3 DNA: TGTGGCACCGCCGAGAGGGGGCACAATCAGCCCCAGCATTTT.

This chain joins TRBV11-3 and TRBJ2-2; 7 nucleotides align to TRBD1. Germline trimming cut 5 bases from V and 5 bases from J; bases unmatched to any gene: 8. The germline gives CDR1 SGHNT, CDR2 YENEEA. This CDR3 has 15 residues. This CDR3 is CASSLGTVGTGELFF. As DNA, the CDR3 is TGTGCCAGCAGCCTTGGGACAGTAGGGACCGGGGAGCTGTTTTTT.

The chain couples TRBV21-1 to TRBJ1-5. TRBV21-1 is a pseudogene. The CDR3 runs 16 residues. The CDR3 nucleotides read TGTGCCAGCAGCATAGACGGTCCTAGTGAGAACCAGCCCCAGCATTTT. Protein sequence: CASSIDGPSENQPQHF.

This chain joins TRBV6-6 and TRBJ1-5; 9 bases are a match to TRBD1. V dropped 4 bases and J dropped 6; count of bases not matched to a gene: 7. CDR1 is MNHNY, CDR2 SVGAGI, per germline (reference sequence). This CDR3 has 15 amino acids. CDR3 in amino acids: CASSLQGADSQPQHF. The CDR3 region has the DNA TGTGCCAGCAGTTTACAGGGGGCCGACAGTCAGCCCCAGCATTTT.

The chain joins TRBV30 to TRBJ2-7; TRBD2 is a possible D gene (6 bases). Germline CDR1 is GTSNPN and CDR2 is SVGIG (reference sequence). V was cut by 3 bases and J by 2 bases, with 11 bases left in between. The CDR3 contains 13 residues. The CDR3 DNA is TGTGCCTGGAGCGCCGGAGGGCCCTACGAGCAGTACTTC. As protein: CAWSAGGPYEQYF.

This clone was seen many times. The V gene is TRBV7-9, the J gene TRBJ1-2; D is ambiguous. Germline loops: CDR1 SEHNR, CDR2 FQNEAQ (reference sequence). CDR3 length: 15 residues. The ends were cut back, 5 bases at V and 5 bases at J, with 18 bases in the middle. The CDR3 region is CASSPRTGISYGYTF. CDR3 sequence (DNA): TGTGCCAGCAGCCCCCGTACCGGGATTTCATATGGCTACACCTTC.

The genes are TRBV10-3 and TRBJ2-2, with D possibly matching TRBD1 (5 bases). Germline CDR1 reads ENHRY; CDR2 reads SYGVKD. V shed 3 bases and J shed 3 bases, with 5 bases lying between them. The CDR3 consists of 13 residues. The CDR3 DNA reads as TGTGCCATCAGTGACAGGGACACCGGGGAGCTGTTTTTT. This gives the protein CAISDRDTGELFF.